What follows are 21 T cell receptor beta chains derived from one specimen sequenced in a study of blood T cell repertoires in COVID-19. Some clones are missing from TCRdb's copy, which holds only in-frame ones; the method was immunoSEQ multiplex PCR. This table has approximately 97,000 clones, about 85% appearing once. Specimen: peripheral blood. Receptors were obtained from a man between 45 and 60 years old with active COVID-19.

J is TRBJ1-1 and V is TRBV3-1 (or the pseudogene TRBV3-2); D may be TRBD1 (6 bases). Germline V CDR1 and CDR2: LGHDT, YNNKEL (reference sequence). There are 14 residues in the CDR3. V dropped 4 bases and J dropped 3 bases, with 12 bases sitting between them. The CDR3 protein is CASSLRGGDTEAFF. The DNA for the CDR3 is TGTGCCAGCAGCCTAAGGGGGGGCGACACTGAAGCTTTCTTT.

This chain uses TRBV4-1 with TRBJ2-5; TRBD2 matches at 8 bases. The CDR3 is 16 amino acids. Germline V gives CDR1 MGHRA, CDR2 YSYEKL. Unmatched junction bases numbered 6, after V lost 1 base and J lost 2 bases. CDR3 sequence (DNA): TGCGCCAGCAGCCAAGGTGGGCGGGGGGTTCAAGAGACCCAGTACTTC. As protein: CASSQGGRGVQETQYF.

The chain is built from TRBV9 and TRBJ1-3, with D unresolved. The CDR3 covers 16 residues. With 0 bases removed from V and 0 bases from J, the gap between germline ends came to 10 bases. Germline CDR1 SGDLS, CDR2 YYNGEE. The CDR3 reads CASSVGGRISGNTIYF. In DNA, the CDR3 is TGTGCCAGCAGCGTAGGTGGCAGGATCTCTGGAAACACCATATATTTT.

This chain connects TRBV5-6 to TRBJ2-6; a possible D gene is TRBD2 (5 bases). The CDR3 spans 15 residues. Germline V gene sequence: CDR1 SGHDT, CDR2 YYEEEE. Between the trimmed V and J ends, which lost 4 bases and 2 bases, there was a span of 10 bases. The CDR3 reads CASSPGVTGANVLTF. The CDR3, as DNA: TGTGCCAGCAGCCCCGGGGTAACTGGGGCCAACGTCCTGACTTTC.

J is TRBJ1-4 and V is TRBV7-2; D is unresolved. The CDR3 extends over 14 amino acids. The germline V and J ends were trimmed by 4 bases and 8 bases, with 14 bases remaining between them. Germline-derived CDR1 and CDR2 are SGHTA and FQGNSA. Here the CDR3 DNA reads TGTGCCAGCAGCTACTCCCCGGGAGGGGAAAAACTGTTTTTT. Translating it yields CASSYSPGGEKLFF.

This rearrangement joins TRBV30 to TRBJ2-6; unclear D gene. Germline CDR1 GTSNPN, CDR2 SVGIG (reference sequence). The CDR3 is 18 amino acids. V was trimmed by 3 bases and J by 0 bases, leaving 18 bases between them. CDR3 sequence reads: CAWRPKPLMISGANVLTF. The CDR3 nucleotides are TGTGCCTGGAGACCGAAGCCCCTGATGATCTCTGGGGCCAACGTCCTGACTTTC. Looking up the rest from reference TRBV30 and TRBJ2-6 gives the full variable domain: SQTIHQWPATLVQPVGSPLSLECTVEGTSNPNLYWYRQAAGRGLQLLFYSVGIGQISSEVPQNLSASRPQDRQFILSSKKLLLSDSGFYLCAWRPKPLMISGANVLTFGAGSRLTVL.

This chain uses TRBV7-2 with TRBJ1-1; D not resolved. Germline CDR1 is SGHTA and CDR2 is FQGNSA. The CDR3 loop spans 13 amino acids. Deletions cut 3 bases from V and 4 bases from J, with 9 bases between. The CDR3 nucleotides are TGTGCCAGCAGCTTTCGGGTCGGCACTGAAGCTTTCTTT. Amino acid sequence: CASSFRVGTEAFF.

The chain recombines TRBV7-9 with TRBJ1-1, with a possible D match to TRBD1 (5 bases). The CDR3 loop spans 13 amino acids. Germline CDR1 and CDR2: SEHNR and FQNEAQ (reference sequence). Trimming shortened V by 2 bases and J by 5 bases, and 9 bases separated the two germline ends. CDR3 amino acids: CASSLRGGTEAFF. The DNA of the CDR3 is TGTGCCAGCAGCTTAAGGGGAGGGACTGAAGCTTTCTTT.

V and J are TRBV19 and TRBJ2-7; TRBD1 agrees at 9 bases. The CDR3 is 13 amino acids. V shed 10 bases, J shed 6 bases, and the junction held 10 bases outside the gene matches. CDR1 and CDR2 from the germline V gene are LNHDA and SQIVND (reference sequence). The CDR3 is CATRGQGGGEQYF. CDR3 sequence (DNA): TGTGCCACGCGGGGACAGGGTGGGGGCGAGCAGTACTTC.

This rearrangement joins TRBV3-1 (or the pseudogene TRBV3-2) to TRBJ2-5, with 10 nucleotides matching TRBD2. With V trimmed by 3 bases and J by 6 bases, 10 bases remained unmatched. The CDR3 totals 16 residues. Germline assignment: CDR1 LGHDT and CDR2 YNNKEL (reference sequence). CDR3 region: CASSQFDSGGVKTQYF. The CDR3 region has the DNA TGTGCCAGCAGCCAGTTCGACAGCGGGGGGGTTAAGACCCAGTACTTC.

The chain carries TRBV2 and TRBJ2-1; 7 nucleotides agree with TRBD1. The CDR3 totals 14 residues. The germline CDR1 and CDR2 sequences are SNHLY and FYNNEI. V lost 6 bases and J lost 1; bases outside the gene matches: 3. The CDR3 sequence: CASSLDRSYNEQFF. CDR3 DNA: TGTGCCAGCAGCCTGGACAGGTCCTACAATGAGCAGTTCTTC.

As regards this clone: The same CDR3 can be traced to other DNA sequences in this sample. J is TRBJ1-4 and V is TRBV7-2, with TRBD1 identical over 10 bases. After removal of 1 base from V and 8 bases from J, the junction contained 1 base not matched to a gene. The CDR3 sequence is 14 residues long. The germline V gene encodes CDR1 SGHTA and CDR2 FQGNSA. The CDR3 is CASSLGTGGEKLFF. The CDR3 region has the DNA TGTGCCAGCAGCTTAGGGACAGGGGGGGAAAAACTGTTTTTT.

The CDR3 loop is CASSPDRAFFQPQHF. For the CDR3, the DNA is TGTGCCAGCAGTCCCGACAGGGCGTTTTTCCAGCCCCAGCATTTT. The chain is built from TRBV6-5 and TRBJ1-5, with 7 positions matching TRBD1. This CDR3 is 15 amino acids long. V lost 5 bases to trimming and J lost 7 bases; unmatched junction nucleotides: 11. Germline loops: CDR1 MNHEY, CDR2 SVGAGI.

The chain's CDR3 is CASSNRVGYGYTF. The CDR3 DNA reads TGTGCCAGCAGCAACAGGGTGGGCTATGGCTACACCTTC. This chain joins TRBV7-2 and TRBJ1-2; a possible D gene is TRBD1 (6 bases). Trimming took 5 bases from V and 4 from J, leaving 11 bases between them. The CDR3 extends over 13 amino acids. In germline, CDR1 is SGHTA, CDR2 FQGNSA. The variable domain in full, with the rest retrieved from reference TRBV7-2 and TRBJ1-2, is GAGVSQSPSNKVTEKGKDVELRCDPISGHTALYWYRQSLGQGLEFLIYFQGNSAPDKSGLPSDRFSAERTGGSVSTLTIQRTQQEDSAVYLCASSNRVGYGYTFGSGTRLTVV.

The count of this clone is one. The chain uses TRBV5-6 and TRBJ2-7, with no clear D. The CDR3 contains 15 residues. Germline assignment: CDR1 SGHDT and CDR2 YYEEEE. The V end was cut by 2 bases, the J end by 3 bases, with 15 bases between. CDR3 DNA sequence: TGTGCCAGCAGCTTTTCGGAGCCCTTTAGCTACGAGCAGTACTTC. Its translation: CASSFSEPFSYEQYF.

J is TRBJ2-1 and V is TRBV2; D is possibly TRBD2 (5 bases). Germline CDR1 and CDR2: SNHLY and FYNNEI. The CDR3 sequence is 12 residues long. The DNA for the CDR3 is TGTGCTGACAACGCCCCCGCGGGTCCCCAGTTCTTC. Translating gives CADNAPAGPQFF. Together with reference TRBV2 and TRBJ2-1, the CDR3 gives the full variable domain: EPEVTQTPSHQVTQMGQEVILRCVPISNHLYFYWYRQILGQKVEFLVSFYNNEISEKSEIFDDQFSVERPDGSNFTLKIRSTKLEDSAMYFCADNAPAGPQFFGPGTRLTVL.

The chain couples TRBV9 to TRBJ2-5, with D possibly matching TRBD2 (6 bases). Trimming took 0 bases from V and 1 from J, leaving 16 bases between them. This CDR3 region has 17 residues. Germline V gives CDR1 SGDLS, CDR2 YYNGEE. DNA of the CDR3: TGTGCCAGCAGCGTAGGGGCCGCGGGACTCCCCCAAGAGACCCAGTACTTC. Amino acid sequence: CASSVGAAGLPQETQYF.

This chain joins TRBV2 and TRBJ1-5; D unresolved. From germline, CDR1 is SNHLY and CDR2 FYNNEI. Trimming pared 7 bases from V and 4 bases from J, leaving 8 bases between. The CDR3 is 12 residues long. The CDR3, as DNA: TGTGCCAGCACTGGAGGGAATCAGCCCCAGCATTTT. It specifies CASTGGNQPQHF.

The sample holds a few counts of this clone. CDR3 bases: TGTGCCAGCAGCTCACTTAAACGGACAGGGTCATCGCAGTACTTC. Translation: CASSSLKRTGSSQYF. The J gene is TRBJ2-7, the V gene TRBV11-2, with 8 bases aligning to TRBD1. The CDR3 runs 15 residues. Germline V lookup: CDR1 SGHAT, CDR2 FQNNGV. The ends lost 4 bases at V and 9 bases at J; junction bases unmatched: 14.

The J gene is TRBJ2-1, the V gene TRBV5-6; 10 positions match TRBD1. CDR3 length: 14 amino acids. Losses at the gene ends were 2 bases for V and 7 bases for J; bases not matched to a gene: 3. Germline V gives CDR1 SGHDT, CDR2 YYEEEE. The CDR3 DNA sequence: TGTGCCAGCAGCTTAGGACAGGGGGGGAATGAGCAGTTCTTC. Protein product: CASSLGQGGNEQFF.

The gene calls are TRBV29-1 and TRBJ2-1, with TRBD1 matching over 9 bases. The CDR3 is 17 amino acids. Trimming took 6 bases from V and 0 from J; bases not matched to a gene: 12. Germline lookup yields CDR1 SQVTM and CDR2 ANQGSEA. DNA for the CDR3: TGCAGCGTCCAACCGGGACAGGGCAGGAGCTCCTACAATGAGCAGTTCTTC. It codes for CSVQPGQGRSSYNEQFF.